This T cell receptor (beta chain) was retrieved from a study of CD8 T cells in Susac syndrome. The wider study: Among the sequenced Susac syndrome patients, roughly six had active disease while under ten were in remission. Patients with Susac syndrome were therapy-naive, treated with corticosteroids, or treated with intravenous immunoglobulin alone when blood was collected.

The CD8+ and CD4+ T cells were isolated magnetically using a negative isolation approach, whereas the TEMRA cells were enriched by FACS. It was with random hexamers that 0.5 to 1 ug RNA was reverse transcribed. MiXCR was run by TCRdb on the immunoSEQ multiplex PCR reads, yielding one entry per CDR3 protein. The sample contains around 170,000 distinct CDR3 sequences, 95% of which appear only once. CDR1 and CDR2 (germline): PRHDT, FYEKMQ (reference sequence). Between the trimmed V and J ends, which lost 0 bases and 0 bases, there was a span of 8 bases. The CDR3 loop spans 15 amino acids. The source is a human donor with Susac syndrome. Sequences were obtained from CD8+ T cells from PBMCs. The gene calls are TRBV13 and TRBJ2-5; D ambiguous. CDR3 DNA: TGTGCCAGCAGCTTAGGGGAAGGCTACCAAGAGACCCAGTACTTC. Protein product: CASSLGEGYQETQYF.